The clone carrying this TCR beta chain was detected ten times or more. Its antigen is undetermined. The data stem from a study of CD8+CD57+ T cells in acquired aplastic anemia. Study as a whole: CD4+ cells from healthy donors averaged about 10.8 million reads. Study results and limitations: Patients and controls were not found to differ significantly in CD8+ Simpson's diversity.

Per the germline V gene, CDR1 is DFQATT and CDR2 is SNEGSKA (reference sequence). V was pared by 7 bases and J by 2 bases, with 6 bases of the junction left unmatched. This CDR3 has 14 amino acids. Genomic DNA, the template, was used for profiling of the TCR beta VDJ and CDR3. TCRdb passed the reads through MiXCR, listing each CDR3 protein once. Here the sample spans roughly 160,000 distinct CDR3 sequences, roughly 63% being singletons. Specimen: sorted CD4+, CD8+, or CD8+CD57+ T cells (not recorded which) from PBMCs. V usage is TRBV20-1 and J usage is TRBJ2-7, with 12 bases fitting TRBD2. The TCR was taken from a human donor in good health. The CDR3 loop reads CSESTSGRPYEQYF. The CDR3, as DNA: TGCAGTGAATCTACTAGCGGGAGGCCCTACGAGCAGTACTTC.